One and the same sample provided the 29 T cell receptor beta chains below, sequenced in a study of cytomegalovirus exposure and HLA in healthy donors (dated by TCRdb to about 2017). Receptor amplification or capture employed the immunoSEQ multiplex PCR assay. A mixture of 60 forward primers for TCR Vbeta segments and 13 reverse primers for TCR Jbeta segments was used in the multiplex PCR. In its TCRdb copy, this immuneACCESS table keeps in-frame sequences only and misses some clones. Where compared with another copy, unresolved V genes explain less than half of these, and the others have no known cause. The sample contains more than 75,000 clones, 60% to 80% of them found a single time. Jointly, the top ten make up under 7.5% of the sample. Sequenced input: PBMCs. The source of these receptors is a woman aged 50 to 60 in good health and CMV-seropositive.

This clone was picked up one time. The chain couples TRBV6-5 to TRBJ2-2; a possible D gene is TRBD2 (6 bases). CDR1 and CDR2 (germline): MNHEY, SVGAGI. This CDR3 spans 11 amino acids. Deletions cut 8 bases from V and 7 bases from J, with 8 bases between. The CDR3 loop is CASRGNGELFF. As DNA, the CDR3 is TGTGCCAGCCGGGGGAACGGGGAGCTGTTTTTT.

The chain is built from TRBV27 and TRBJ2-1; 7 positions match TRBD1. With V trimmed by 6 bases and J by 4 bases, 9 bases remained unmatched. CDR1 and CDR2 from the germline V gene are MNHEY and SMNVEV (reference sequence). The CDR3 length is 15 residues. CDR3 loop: CASRLGTERYNEQFF. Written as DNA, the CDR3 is TGTGCCAGCAGGCTGGGGACAGAAAGATACAATGAGCAGTTCTTC.

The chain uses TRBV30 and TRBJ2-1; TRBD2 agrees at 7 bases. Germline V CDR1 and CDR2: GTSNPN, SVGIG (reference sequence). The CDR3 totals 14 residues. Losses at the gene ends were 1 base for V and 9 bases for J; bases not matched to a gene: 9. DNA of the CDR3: TGTGCCTGGAGTGCTGGCGGGAGTATCGGTGAGCAGTTCTTC. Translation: CAWSAGGSIGEQFF.

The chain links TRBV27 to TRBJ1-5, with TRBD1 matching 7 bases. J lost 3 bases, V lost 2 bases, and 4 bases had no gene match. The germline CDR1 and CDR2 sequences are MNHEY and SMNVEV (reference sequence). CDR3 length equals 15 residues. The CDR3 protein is CASSLTQGNNQPQHF. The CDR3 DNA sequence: TGTGCCAGCAGTTTAACACAGGGGAACAATCAGCCCCAGCATTTT.

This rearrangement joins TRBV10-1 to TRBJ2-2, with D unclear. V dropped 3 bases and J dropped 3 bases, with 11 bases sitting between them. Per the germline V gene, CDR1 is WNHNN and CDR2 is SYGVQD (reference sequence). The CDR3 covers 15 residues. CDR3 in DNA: TGCGCCAGCAGTGACTCGCGGCCCTACACCGGGGAGCTGTTTTTT. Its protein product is CASSDSRPYTGELFF.

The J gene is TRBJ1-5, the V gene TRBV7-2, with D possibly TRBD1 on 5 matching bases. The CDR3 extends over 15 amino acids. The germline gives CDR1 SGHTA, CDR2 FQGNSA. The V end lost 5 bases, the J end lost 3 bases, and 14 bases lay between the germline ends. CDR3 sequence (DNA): TGTGCCAGCAGCCCCTGGGGGGGGGTCAATCAGCCCCAGCATTTT. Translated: CASSPWGGVNQPQHF.

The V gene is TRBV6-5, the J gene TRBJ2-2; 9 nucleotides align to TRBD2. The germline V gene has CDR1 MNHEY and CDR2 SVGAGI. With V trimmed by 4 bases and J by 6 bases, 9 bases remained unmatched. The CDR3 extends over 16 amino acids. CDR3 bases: TGTGCCAGCAGTTCCCTGGTAGCGGGAGTGGCCGGGGAGCTGTTTTTT. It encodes CASSSLVAGVAGELFF.

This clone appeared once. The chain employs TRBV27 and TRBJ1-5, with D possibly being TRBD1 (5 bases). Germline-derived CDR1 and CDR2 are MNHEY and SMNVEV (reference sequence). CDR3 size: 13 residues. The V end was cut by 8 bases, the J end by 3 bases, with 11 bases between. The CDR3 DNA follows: TGTGCCAGCCGGGGGGGGTACAATCAGCCCCAGCATTTT. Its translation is CASRGGYNQPQHF.

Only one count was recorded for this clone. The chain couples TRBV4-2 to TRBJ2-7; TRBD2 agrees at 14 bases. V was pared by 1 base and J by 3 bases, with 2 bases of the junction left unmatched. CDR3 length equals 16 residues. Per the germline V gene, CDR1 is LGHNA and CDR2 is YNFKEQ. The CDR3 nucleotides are TGTGCCAGCAGCCAAGCCGGACTAGCGGGGGGCTACGAGCAGTACTTC. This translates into CASSQAGLAGGYEQYF.

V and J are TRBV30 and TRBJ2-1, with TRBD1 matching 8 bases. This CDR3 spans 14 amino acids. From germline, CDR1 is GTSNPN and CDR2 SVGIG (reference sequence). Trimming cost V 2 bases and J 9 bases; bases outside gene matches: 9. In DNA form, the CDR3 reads TGTGCCTGGAGTATACCACAGGGGGTTAGTGAGCAGTTCTTC. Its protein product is CAWSIPQGVSEQFF.

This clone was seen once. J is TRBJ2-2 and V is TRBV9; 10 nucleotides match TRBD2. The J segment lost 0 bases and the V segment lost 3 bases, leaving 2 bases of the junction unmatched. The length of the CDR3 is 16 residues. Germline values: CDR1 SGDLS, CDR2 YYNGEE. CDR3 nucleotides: TGTGCCAGCAGCGCTAGCGGGGGCCCGAACACCGGGGAGCTGTTTTTT. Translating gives CASSASGGPNTGELFF.

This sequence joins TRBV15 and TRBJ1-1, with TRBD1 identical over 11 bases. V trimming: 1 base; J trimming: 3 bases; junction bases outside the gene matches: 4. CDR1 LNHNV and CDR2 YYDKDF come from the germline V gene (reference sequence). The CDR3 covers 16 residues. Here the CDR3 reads CATSRAQGQGDTEAFF. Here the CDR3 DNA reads TGTGCCACCAGCAGAGCCCAGGGACAGGGGGACACTGAAGCTTTCTTT.

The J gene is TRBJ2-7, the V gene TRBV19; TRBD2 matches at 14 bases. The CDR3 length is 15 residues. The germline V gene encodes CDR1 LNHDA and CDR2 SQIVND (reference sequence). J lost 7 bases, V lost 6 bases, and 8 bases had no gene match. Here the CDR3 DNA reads TGTGCCAGTAGAGATAGGGGGACTAGCGGGGGAGAGCAGTACTTC. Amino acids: CASRDRGTSGGEQYF. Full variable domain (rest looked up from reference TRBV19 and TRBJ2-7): DGGITQSPKYLFRKEGQNVTLSCEQNLNHDAMYWYRQDPGQGLRLIYYSQIVNDFQKGDIAEGYSVSREKKESFPLTVTSAQKNPTAFYLCASRDRGTSGGEQYFGPGTRLTVT.

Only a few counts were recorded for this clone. The CDR3 here is CASSPGVRMNTEAFF. The CDR3 coding sequence is TGCGCCAGCAGCCCGGGGGTCAGGATGAACACTGAAGCTTTCTTT. This chain links TRBV4-1 with TRBJ1-1; D perhaps matches TRBD1 (5 bases). This CDR3 contains 15 residues. Germline V CDR1 and CDR2: MGHRA, YSYEKL. The germline V and J ends were trimmed by 4 bases and 0 bases, with 12 bases remaining between them.

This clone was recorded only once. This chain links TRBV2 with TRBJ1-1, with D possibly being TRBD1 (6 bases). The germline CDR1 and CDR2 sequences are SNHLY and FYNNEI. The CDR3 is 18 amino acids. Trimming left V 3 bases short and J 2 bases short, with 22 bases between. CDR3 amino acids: CASSDDLWGTYRNTEAFF. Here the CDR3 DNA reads TGTGCCAGCAGTGATGATTTATGGGGGACATACCGAAACACTGAAGCTTTCTTT.

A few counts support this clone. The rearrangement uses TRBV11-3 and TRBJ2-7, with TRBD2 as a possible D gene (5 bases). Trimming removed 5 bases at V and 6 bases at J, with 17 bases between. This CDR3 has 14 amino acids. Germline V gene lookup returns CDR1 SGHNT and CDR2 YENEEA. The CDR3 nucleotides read TGTGCCAGCAGCCCCAATACTAGGGATTGCGAGCAGTACTTC. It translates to CASSPNTRDCEQYF.

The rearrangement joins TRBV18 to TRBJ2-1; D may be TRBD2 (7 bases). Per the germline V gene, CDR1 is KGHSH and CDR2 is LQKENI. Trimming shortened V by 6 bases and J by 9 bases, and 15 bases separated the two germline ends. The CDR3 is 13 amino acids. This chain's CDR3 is CASSVGGESEQFF. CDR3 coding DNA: TGTGCCAGCTCGGTAGGGGGGGAGAGTGAGCAGTTCTTC.

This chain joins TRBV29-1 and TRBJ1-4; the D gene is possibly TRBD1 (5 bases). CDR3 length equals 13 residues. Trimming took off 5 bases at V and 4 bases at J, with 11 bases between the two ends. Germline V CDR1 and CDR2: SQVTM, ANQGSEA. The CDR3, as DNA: TGCAGCGTTAAGGACACACGTAATGAAAAACTGTTTTTT. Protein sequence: CSVKDTRNEKLFF.

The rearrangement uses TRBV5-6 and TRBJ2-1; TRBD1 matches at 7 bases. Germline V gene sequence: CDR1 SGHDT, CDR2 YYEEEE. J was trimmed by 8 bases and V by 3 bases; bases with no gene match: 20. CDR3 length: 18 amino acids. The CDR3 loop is CASSSLPGQVDRPDEQFF. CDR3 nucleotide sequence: TGTGCCAGCAGCTCCCTCCCCGGACAGGTCGACAGGCCCGATGAGCAGTTCTTC.

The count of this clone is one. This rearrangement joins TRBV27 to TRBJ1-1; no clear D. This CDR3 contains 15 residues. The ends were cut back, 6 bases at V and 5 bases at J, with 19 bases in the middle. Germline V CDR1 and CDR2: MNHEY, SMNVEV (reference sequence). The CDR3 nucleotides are TGTGCCAGCAGCCCCGGAGCAAATGTTCGGACTGAAGCTTTCTTT. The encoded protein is CASSPGANVRTEAFF.

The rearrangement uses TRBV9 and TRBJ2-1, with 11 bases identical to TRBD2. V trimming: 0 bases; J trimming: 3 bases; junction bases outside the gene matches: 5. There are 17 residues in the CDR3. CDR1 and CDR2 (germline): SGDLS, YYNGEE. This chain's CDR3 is CASSVEPGLADYNEQFF. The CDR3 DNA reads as TGTGCCAGCAGCGTAGAGCCGGGACTAGCGGACTACAATGAGCAGTTCTTC.

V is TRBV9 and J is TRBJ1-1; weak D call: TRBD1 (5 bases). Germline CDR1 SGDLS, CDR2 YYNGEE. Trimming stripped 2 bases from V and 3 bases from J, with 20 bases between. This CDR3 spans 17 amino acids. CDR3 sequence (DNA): TGTGCCAGCAGCGTCCTCCCGGGGGGGATCGGGTACACTGAAGCTTTCTTT. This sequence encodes CASSVLPGGIGYTEAFF.

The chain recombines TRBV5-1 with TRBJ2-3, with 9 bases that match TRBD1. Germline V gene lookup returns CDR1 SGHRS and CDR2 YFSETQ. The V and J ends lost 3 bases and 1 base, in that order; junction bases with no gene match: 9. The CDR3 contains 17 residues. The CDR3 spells CASSSGTGIIGTDTQYF. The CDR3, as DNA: TGCGCCAGCAGCTCCGGGACAGGGATTATTGGCACAGATACGCAGTATTTT.

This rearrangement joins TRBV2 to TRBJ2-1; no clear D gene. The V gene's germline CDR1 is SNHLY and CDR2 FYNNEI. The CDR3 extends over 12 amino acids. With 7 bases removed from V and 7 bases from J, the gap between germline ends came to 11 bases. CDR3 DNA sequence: TGTGCCAGCACCCCCAGTTTGAATGAGCAGTTCTTC. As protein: CASTPSLNEQFF.

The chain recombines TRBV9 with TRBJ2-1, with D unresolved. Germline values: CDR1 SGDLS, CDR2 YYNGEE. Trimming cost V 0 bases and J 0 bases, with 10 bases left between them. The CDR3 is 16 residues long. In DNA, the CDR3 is TGTGCCAGCAGCGTAGTCCCGACTTCCTCCTACAATGAGCAGTTCTTC. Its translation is CASSVVPTSSYNEQFF.

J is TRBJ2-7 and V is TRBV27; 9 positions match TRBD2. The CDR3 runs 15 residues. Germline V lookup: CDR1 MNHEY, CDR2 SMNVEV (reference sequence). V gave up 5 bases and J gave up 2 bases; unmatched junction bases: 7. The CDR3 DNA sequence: TGTGCCAGCAGTCAAAGACTAGCGGCAACCTACGAGCAGTACTTC. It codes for CASSQRLAATYEQYF.

Here the CDR3 reads CASSAPGGNYGYTF. The CDR3 nucleotides read TGTGCCAGCAGTGCCCCAGGGGGTAACTATGGCTACACCTTC. The chain couples TRBV25-1 to TRBJ1-2; 7 nucleotides align to TRBD1. The V and J ends lost 4 bases and 1 base, in that order; junction bases with no gene match: 3. The CDR3 loop spans 14 amino acids. The germline V gene encodes CDR1 MGHDK and CDR2 SYGVNS.

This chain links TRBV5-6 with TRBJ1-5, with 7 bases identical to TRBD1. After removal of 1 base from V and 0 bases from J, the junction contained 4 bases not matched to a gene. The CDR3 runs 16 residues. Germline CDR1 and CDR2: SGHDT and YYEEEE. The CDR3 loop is CASSLNRGYSNQPQHF. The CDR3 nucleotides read TGTGCCAGCAGCTTGAACAGGGGTTATAGCAATCAGCCCCAGCATTTT.

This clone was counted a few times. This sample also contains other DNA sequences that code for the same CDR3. In DNA form, the CDR3 reads TGTGCCACCAGCAGAGTGGGGGGCCAAGAGACCCAGTACTTC. Translation gives CATSRVGGQETQYF. The rearrangement uses TRBV15 and TRBJ2-5; tentatively, D is TRBD2 (6 bases). Trimming cost V 1 base and J 1 base, with 7 bases left between them. The germline V gene encodes CDR1 LNHNV and CDR2 YYDKDF (reference sequence). The CDR3 totals 14 residues.